The 20 T cell receptor beta chains listed next were all sequenced from one sample in a study of post-analysis software for immune sequencing data. Study-wide results and limits: Controls showed lower frequencies than patients for roughly 5 TRBV segments, and TRBV5-6, TRBV5-1 and TRBV20-1 were among these.

Their specific antigens are unknown. Researchers reported that TCR beta cDNA libraries carried unique molecular identifiers. TCRdb ran MiXCR on the PCR reads and lists one entry per CDR3 protein. The sample carries hundreds of thousands of distinct CDR3 sequences, about 40% recorded once. Input material: blood. These receptors were taken from a girl aged 5-17 years with multiple sclerosis.

This clonotype was seen a handful of times. V gene TRBV24-1 combines with J gene TRBJ2-1; weak D call: TRBD2 (5 bases). The CDR3 consists of 16 residues. Germline assignment: CDR1 KGHDR and CDR2 SFDVKD. Trimming stripped 4 bases from V and 7 bases from J, with 19 bases between. This chain's CDR3 is CATSDRRNEYGNEQFF. The CDR3 coding sequence is TGTGCCACCAGTGACCGGAGGAATGAGTATGGTAATGAGCAGTTCTTC.

This chain links TRBV4-1 with TRBJ2-5; possible D gene TRBD2, 6 bases. Germline V gene data show CDR1 as MGHRA and CDR2 as YSYEKL. The CDR3 length is 17 residues. V gave up 0 bases and J gave up 3 bases, with 17 bases separating them. The CDR3 sequence is CASSQELRAGIEETQYF. In DNA form, the CDR3 reads TGCGCCAGCAGCCAAGAGCTCCGGGCGGGAATTGAAGAGACCCAGTACTTC.

This clonotype has at least ten counts. The chain has TRBV13 and TRBJ2-3, with D possibly being TRBD2 (5 bases). CDR1 and CDR2 from the germline V gene are PRHDT and FYEKMQ (reference sequence). Deletions cut 5 bases from V and 0 bases from J, with 6 bases between. This CDR3 region has 13 residues. CDR3 DNA sequence: TGTGCCAGCAGCCCGGGGAGCACAGATACGCAGTATTTT. Amino acid sequence: CASSPGSTDTQYF.

This chain joins TRBV20-1 and TRBJ1-2, with TRBD1 matching over 8 bases. After removal of 0 bases from V and 3 bases from J, the junction contained 9 bases not matched to a gene. CDR1 and CDR2 (germline): DFQATT, SNEGSKA (reference sequence). This CDR3 is built from 16 residues. The CDR3 is CSARDIPGGCDYGYTF. The CDR3 DNA reads TGCAGTGCTAGAGATATTCCAGGGGGCTGCGACTATGGCTACACCTTC.

This clonotype turned up a few times. The J gene is TRBJ2-3, the V gene TRBV21-1. TRBV21-1 is an annotated pseudogene. The CDR3 is 11 residues long. In nucleotides, the CDR3 is TGTGCCAGCACCAACACAGATACGCAGTATTTT. Its translation: CASTNTDTQYF.

This clonotype showed up just a few times. Written as DNA, the CDR3 is TGTGCCAGCAGTCCCCGGACTTCGCCTACCTACAATGAGCAGTTCTTC. Translated: CASSPRTSPTYNEQFF. The chain couples TRBV6-5 to TRBJ2-1; possible D gene TRBD2, 5 bases. Trimming stripped 5 bases from V and 2 bases from J, with 16 bases between. Per the germline V gene, CDR1 is MNHEY and CDR2 is SVGAGI. The CDR3 runs to 16 residues.

This clonotype was found a few times. J is TRBJ1-5 and V is TRBV15; 10 nucleotides match TRBD1. Germline lookup yields CDR1 LNHNV and CDR2 YYDKDF (reference sequence). J lost 3 bases, V lost 5 bases, and 1 base had no gene match. The CDR3 sequence is 14 residues long. CDR3 loop: CATSGQGDNQPQHF. CDR3 nucleotides: TGTGCCACCAGCGGACAGGGGGACAATCAGCCCCAGCATTTT.

This clonotype was found a few times. The CDR3 DNA sequence: TGTGCCAGCAGCGACGAATTAAGGACACCCCTCCACTTT. It specifies CASSDELRTPLHF. The chain is built from TRBV7-9 and TRBJ1-6; D uncertain. CDR1 and CDR2 from the germline V gene are SEHNR and FQNEAQ (reference sequence). This CDR3 is 13 amino acids long. Trimming cost V 5 bases and J 11 bases, with 13 bases left between them.

This chain connects TRBV7-2 to TRBJ1-2, with D possibly matching TRBD1 (6 bases). The V gene lost 4 bases and the J gene lost 0 bases, with 18 bases spanning the gap. Looked up from germline, CDR1 is SGHTA and CDR2 is FQGNSA. The CDR3 is made up of 17 amino acids. CDR3 loop: CASSWGHLEVANYGYTF. The CDR3 region has the DNA TGTGCCAGCAGCTGGGGACACTTGGAGGTAGCTAACTATGGCTACACCTTC. The full variable domain, in which reference TRBV7-2 and TRBJ1-2 provide the parts outside the CDR3, is GAGVSQSPSNKVTEKGKDVELRCDPISGHTALYWYRQSLGQGLEFLIYFQGNSAPDKSGLPSDRFSAERTGGSVSTLTIQRTQQEDSAVYLCASSWGHLEVANYGYTFGSGTRLTVV.

This clonotype was observed a few times. V and J are TRBV12-3 or TRBV12-4 and TRBJ2-1; tentative D call: TRBD2 (5 bases). V lost 6 bases to trimming and J lost 15 bases, with 18 bases between them. The CDR3 runs 12 residues. The CDR3 coding sequence is TGTGCCAGCAGCCCTGTTGGAGCGGCGGTGTTCTTC. Its translation is CASSPVGAAVFF.

The table lists this clonotype with a few counts. The chain recombines TRBV7-9 with TRBJ2-4, with D perhaps matching TRBD2 (6 bases). The CDR3 length is 14 residues. Between the trimmed V and J ends, which lost 2 bases and 8 bases, there was a span of 13 bases. Germline values: CDR1 SEHNR, CDR2 FQNEAQ (reference sequence). The CDR3 coding sequence is TGTGCCAGCAGCTTAAGGCGGGATTTTGACATTCAGTACTTC. As protein: CASSLRRDFDIQYF.

This clonotype was observed a few times. The V call is TRBV2, the J call TRBJ2-7; D unclear. Germline CDR1 SNHLY, CDR2 FYNNEI. This CDR3 has 12 amino acids. Trimming took off 1 base at V and 11 bases at J, with 12 bases between the two ends. The CDR3 nucleotides are TGTGCCAGCAGTGAAGATCGCGGCGGAGAGTACTTC. Encoded protein: CASSEDRGGEYF.

The V and J genes are TRBV2 and TRBJ2-7; 9 bases fit TRBD2. Gene TRBJ2-5 matches the end of the DNA better, so the J call may be wrong. Germline V gene sequence: CDR1 SNHLY, CDR2 FYNNEI. The CDR3 sequence is 15 residues long. The CDR3 region is CASVVDSGRGETQYF. The CDR3 DNA follows: TGTGCCAGCGTGGTGGATAGCGGGAGAGGGGAGACCCAGTACTTC.

The chain joins TRBV3-1 to TRBJ2-3; TRBD2 matches 9 bases. The CDR3 runs 24 residues. Trimming removed 1 base from V and 4 bases from J; junction bases left unmatched: 30. From germline, CDR1 is LGHDT and CDR2 YNNKEL (reference sequence). The CDR3 coding sequence is TGTGCCAGCAGCCAAGTCCGACTCTTCCCGGGCCCAGGGTTCCGCGGGAGGGCTGCAGATACGCAGTATTTT. This gives the protein CASSQVRLFPGPGFRGRAADTQYF.

This clonotype has just a few counts. The J gene is TRBJ1-2, the V gene TRBV12-3 or TRBV12-4, with a weak D call TRBD1 (5 bases). This CDR3 contains 15 residues. The V gene lost 3 bases and the J gene lost 5 bases, with 16 bases spanning the gap. The chain's CDR3 is CASSFRGHSMYGYTF. CDR3 nucleotides: TGTGCCAGCAGTTTCCGCGGACACTCCATGTATGGCTACACCTTC.

This clonotype was picked up a small number of times. The rearrangement joins TRBV12-3 or TRBV12-4 to TRBJ2-7; 7 nucleotides align to TRBD1. CDR3 length: 14 residues. V shed 6 bases and J 2 bases; nucleotides not matched to a gene: 7. CDR3 DNA: TGTGCCAGCAGACGCCGGGACAGACCCTACGAGCAGTACTTC. Protein product: CASRRRDRPYEQYF.

The chain uses TRBV4-1 and TRBJ2-3, with D possibly being TRBD1 (6 bases). This CDR3 has 16 amino acids. Germline CDR1 is MGHRA and CDR2 is YSYEKL. V gave up 3 bases and J gave up 2 bases, with 15 bases separating them. CDR3 region: CASSHSGATPTDTQYF. CDR3 coding DNA: TGCGCCAGCAGCCATTCAGGGGCGACCCCCACAGATACGCAGTATTTT.

This clonotype showed up just a few times. This chain joins TRBV7-8 and TRBJ2-5; the D is unclear. The ends were cut back, 5 bases at V and 2 bases at J, with 12 bases in the middle. The CDR3 is 14 residues long. Germline V CDR1 and CDR2: SGHVS, FQNEAQ. Here the CDR3 reads CASSAYRVQETQYF. In DNA form, the CDR3 reads TGTGCCAGCAGCGCTTACAGAGTTCAAGAGACCCAGTACTTC.

The chain combines TRBV7-3 with TRBJ2-5; D is unresolved. V dropped 5 bases and J dropped 2 bases, with 15 bases sitting between them. The germline CDR1 and CDR2 sequences are SGHTA and FQGTGA. CDR3 length equals 15 residues. The CDR3 DNA reads as TGTGCCAGCAGCCCGGTGGGTCAAAGGCAAGAGACCCAGTACTTC. This gives the protein CASSPVGQRQETQYF. Full variable domain (rest looked up from reference TRBV7-3 and TRBJ2-5): GAGVSQTPSNKVTEKGKYVELRCDPISGHTALYWYRQSLGQGPEFLIYFQGTGAADDSGLPNDRFFAVRPEGSVSTLKIQRTERGDSAVYLCASSPVGQRQETQYFGPGTRLLVL.

The gene calls are TRBV29-1 and TRBJ2-7, with D perhaps TRBD1 (6 bases). This CDR3 is 14 amino acids long. From germline, CDR1 is SQVTM and CDR2 ANQGSEA. V lost 5 bases to trimming and J lost 1 base, with 15 bases between them. The CDR3 loop reads CSVRHGTSSYEQYF. CDR3 nucleotides: TGCAGCGTTCGGCACGGGACATCTTCCTACGAGCAGTACTTC.